This TCR beta chain was identified in a study of blood T cell repertoires in COVID-19. Across the study: Nucleic acid was either cDNA or gDNA, and it came from T cells, B-cell-depleted T cells, or PBMCs.

Per germline, CDR1 KGHSH and CDR2 LQKENI. This CDR3 region has 13 residues. The J segment lost 1 base and the V segment lost 8 bases, leaving 3 bases of the junction unmatched. The table came from immunoSEQ multiplex PCR; TCRdb's copy has only in-frame clones and leaves some out. The sample yields more than 90,000 clones, 60% to 85% seen once. The chain carries TRBV18 and TRBJ1-1; TRBD1 agrees at 8 bases. The sequenced sample was peripheral blood. This TCR was sampled from a man between 65 and 80 years old with acute or convalescent COVID-19. The CDR3 spells CASTGTGNTEAFF. CDR3 coding DNA: TGTGCCAGCACCGGGACAGGGAACACTGAAGCTTTCTTT.